The clone carrying this T cell receptor (beta chain) was seen only once. Antigen specificity is unknown. These data originate in a study of blood T cells in healthy people across ages. Unmatched junction bases numbered 7, after V lost 4 bases and J lost 5 bases. Germline V gene lookup returns CDR1 SGHRS and CDR2 YFSETQ. This CDR3 spans 14 amino acids. Each sample provided at least 5 micrograms of extracted total RNA. Alongside a J-beta primer mix, a sample-barcoded 5' primer served in a second PCR lasting about 7 to 12 cycles. Using its own MiXCR run on the 5' RACE reads, TCRdb lists one record per CDR3 protein. The data contain around 670,000 distinct CDR3 sequences, 25% to 35% of them seen just once; the ten biggest clones take up about 15%. Study-wide results and caveats: Unsorted PBMCs prevented conclusive naive versus antigen-experienced comparison.

Input material: blood. The rearrangement links TRBV5-1 to TRBJ2-7; TRBD1 matches 9 bases. The receptor was isolated from a woman at least 80 years old in good health. The CDR3: CASSRGQGPNEQYF. DNA for the CDR3: TGCGCCAGCAGCCGGGGACAGGGTCCTAACGAGCAGTACTTC.